This T cell receptor (beta chain) came from a study of blood T cell repertoires in COVID-19. Study as a whole: PBMCs, B-cell-depleted T cells, or T cells provided the cDNA or gDNA that made up the material.

Study processing details: For nucleated cells, counts were estimated from reference gene primer amplification. Using immunoSEQ multiplex PCR, the repertoire was profiled, and TCRdb retains in-frame clones only, with some absent. That table supplies the V and J calls and clone size; D and trimming were determined from the DNA. The sample consists of roughly 100,000 clones, roughly 90% of them appearing once. The CDR3 contains 13 residues. Germline V gene lookup returns CDR1 LNHDA and CDR2 SQIVND (reference sequence). Between the trimmed V and J ends, which lost 6 bases and 4 bases, there was a span of 12 bases.

The sequence was collected from a woman aged 60-75 years with acute or convalescent COVID-19. Sequencing was done on a sample of peripheral blood. The chain recombines TRBV19 with TRBJ1-2; D may be TRBD1 (6 bases). The CDR3 reads CASRPGHLYGYTF. DNA of the CDR3: TGTGCCAGTAGGCCGGGACACCTCTATGGCTACACCTTC.